Here is one TCR beta chain with its context. Its matching antigen is unknown. TCRdb keeps only in-frame clones here, not all; method: immunoSEQ multiplex PCR. The data show over 150,000 clones, more than 75% seen once. These data belong to a study of cytotoxic CD8 clonotypes in ibrutinib-treated CLL. Background on the study: Among the patients, about a dozen presented as relapsed/refractory and approximately 14 as treatment-naive; around 18 showed unmutated IGHV. Investigators collected response samples after a median about 12 months of treatment, range 6 to 36.

General study findings and limits: Under treatment, the uncommon public clonotypes either contracted or remained stable.

There are 15 residues in the CDR3. Germline CDR1 reads MDHEN; CDR2 reads SYDVKM. V was trimmed by 10 bases and J by 0 bases, leaving 17 bases between them. Around 2 micrograms of genomic DNA (from cryopreserved PBMCs) were used for TCR beta libraries. The specimen was PBMCs, collected after 12 months of ibrutinib treatment. The V and J genes are TRBV28 and TRBJ2-3; D gene unclear. The clonotype originates from a human donor with chronic lymphocytic leukemia. The CDR3 sequence is CATTRLSGSTDTQYF. CDR3 DNA sequence: TGTGCCACAACACGCCTAAGTGGGAGCACAGATACGCAGTATTTT. The full variable domain, with the rest looked up from reference TRBV28 and TRBJ2-3, is DVKVTQSSRYLVKRTGEKVFLECVQDMDHENMFWYRQDPGLGLRLIYFSYDVKMKEKGDIPEGYSVSREKKERFSLILESASTNQTSMYLCATTRLSGSTDTQYFGPGTRLTVL.